This T cell receptor (beta chain) was obtained from a study of shared clonotypes between healthy human individuals. This table comes from immunoSEQ multiplex PCR, and its TCRdb copy is limited to in-frame clones, with some not included. The sample has 2 million to 2.5 million clones; 90% to 97% are singletons. The sample taken for sequencing was naive CD4+ T cells sorted from blood. Subset meaning: CD45RA+ positively selected. The sequence was collected from a man aged 18 to 30 in good health.

CDR3 sequence (DNA): TGCGCCAGCAGCCCTTCACAGGTCCTGGGCACTGAAGCTTTCTTT. This gives the protein CASSPSQVLGTEAFF. The chain carries TRBV4-1 and TRBJ1-1; D may be TRBD1 (5 bases). Germline V gives CDR1 MGHRA, CDR2 YSYEKL. The CDR3 length is 15 residues. V lost 4 bases and J lost 4, with 16 bases in between.